This TCR beta chain appears in the sequencing data of a study of cytomegalovirus exposure and HLA in healthy donors. Deletions cut 4 bases from V and 8 bases from J, with 14 bases between. This CDR3 has 13 residues. Per the germline V gene, CDR1 is MNHEY and CDR2 is SVGAGI. It was with 60 Vbeta and 13 Jbeta primers that the PCR ran. The assay was immunoSEQ multiplex PCR, and TCRdb's table has in-frame clones only and misses some. The repertoire consists of approximately 140,000 clones, with 70% to 80% occurring once and the leading ten covering 5.1%. The sequenced sample was PBMCs. The V and J genes are TRBV6-5 and TRBJ1-2; D gene uncertain. This receptor was obtained from a male donor in good health and CMV-seronegative. CDR3 loop: CASSFREPRGYTF. For the CDR3, the DNA is TGTGCCAGCAGTTTCCGCGAGCCTCGAGGCTACACCTTC.